Following are 14 T cell receptor beta chains from one sample sequenced in a study of blood T cell repertoires in COVID-19. Data came from immunoSEQ multiplex PCR; TCRdb stores just in-frame clones and leaves some out. The table records 150,000 to 200,000 clones, roughly 90% of them present only once. The sequencing input was PBMCs or T cells enriched from blood (not recorded which). These receptors all stem from a woman between 18 and 30 years old who had recovered from COVID-19.

This sequence joins TRBV18 and TRBJ2-5; TRBD1 matches at 8 bases. CDR3 length: 16 amino acids. CDR1 KGHSH and CDR2 LQKENI come from the germline V gene. Trimming at V came to 4 bases and at J to 4 bases, leaving 11 bases not matched to a gene. CDR3 loop: CASSLTSDRGRETQYF. The CDR3 nucleotides are TGTGCCAGCTCACTAACCTCCGACAGGGGCCGAGAGACCCAGTACTTC.

The rearrangement links TRBV25-1 to TRBJ1-1; D is uncertain. The CDR3 totals 13 residues. V gave up 8 bases and J gave up 5 bases, with 15 bases separating them. Germline CDR1 is MGHDK and CDR2 is SYGVNS. For the CDR3, the DNA is TGTGCCAGCCGACCGCCGGGGTTGACTGAAGCTTTCTTT. Protein product: CASRPPGLTEAFF.

This clone was counted once. V and J are TRBV5-1 and TRBJ2-3, with 9 nucleotides matching TRBD2. J gave up 1 base and V 4 bases, and 1 base lay outside the gene matches. This CDR3 is 14 amino acids long. The germline V gene has CDR1 SGHRS and CDR2 YFSETQ. In DNA form, the CDR3 reads TGCGCCAGCAGCCGACTAGCGGGCACAGATACGCAGTATTTT. Encoded protein: CASSRLAGTDTQYF.

The chain links TRBV28 to TRBJ1-2; TRBD1 is a possible D gene (5 bases). Trimming left V 6 bases short and J 1 base short, with 9 bases between. There are 13 residues in the CDR3. CDR1 is MDHEN, CDR2 SYDVKM, per germline. The CDR3 protein is CASRLGLNYGYTF. Here the CDR3 DNA reads TGTGCCAGCAGGCTGGGACTTAACTATGGCTACACCTTC.

This chain joins TRBV5-4 and TRBJ1-1; a weak D match, TRBD1 (5 bases). Germline V gives CDR1 SGHNT, CDR2 YYREEE (reference sequence). V dropped 3 bases and J dropped 0 bases, with 18 bases sitting between them. The CDR3 consists of 17 residues. The CDR3 DNA sequence: TGTGCCAGCAGCTCGGGACCCCCGCGGGGTATGAACACTGAAGCTTTCTTT. Translating gives CASSSGPPRGMNTEAFF. Supplemented by reference TRBV5-4 and TRBJ1-1, the full variable domain reads ETGVTQSPTHLIKTRGQQVTLRCSSQSGHNTVSWYQQALGQGPQFIFQYYREEENGRGNFPPRFSGLQFPNYSSELNVNALELDDSALYLCASSSGPPRGMNTEAFFGQGTRLTVV.

CDR3 amino acids: CATRHGGAGDTQYF. CDR3 nucleotides: TGTGCCACCAGACACGGGGGGGCAGGAGATACGCAGTATTTT. This chain connects TRBV24-1 to TRBJ2-3; 8 bases agree with TRBD2. Germline-derived CDR1 and CDR2 are KGHDR and SFDVKD. The V and J ends lost 7 bases and 5 bases, in that order; junction bases with no gene match: 7. This CDR3 is built from 14 residues.

The DNA for the CDR3 is TGTGCCAGTAGACAATTTAGCGGTACAGATACGCAGTATTTT. Protein product: CASRQFSGTDTQYF. The chain joins TRBV19 to TRBJ2-3; a weak D match, TRBD2 (6 bases). Germline V gene data show CDR1 as LNHDA and CDR2 as SQIVND (reference sequence). The CDR3 sequence is 14 residues long. V was shortened by 6 bases and J by 3 bases, with 13 bases between the two germline ends.

This clone was counted between two and nine times. The genes are TRBV28 and TRBJ1-1; 8 positions agree with TRBD1. The junction had 8 bases not matched to a gene; V was cut back by 8 bases and J by 3 bases. The CDR3 runs 14 residues. Germline V CDR1 and CDR2: MDHEN, SYDVKM. The CDR3 nucleotides read TGTGCCAGCCGAATGGACAGGGTAGACACTGAAGCTTTCTTT. Translation gives CASRMDRVDTEAFF.

On this clone: Different DNA sequences within this sample yield the same CDR3. The rearrangement uses TRBV6-5 and TRBJ2-3, with D perhaps TRBD2 (6 bases). Trimming left V 0 bases short and J 0 bases short, with 7 bases between. There are 15 residues in the CDR3. Germline loops: CDR1 MNHEY, CDR2 SVGAGI. Here the CDR3 reads CASSYSGTSTDTQYF. CDR3 in DNA: TGTGCCAGCAGTTACTCCGGGACTAGCACAGATACGCAGTATTTT.

This chain links TRBV28 with TRBJ2-7; D may be TRBD1 (5 bases). The length of the CDR3 is 13 residues. V gave up 8 bases and J gave up 2 bases, with 13 bases separating them. Germline-derived CDR1 and CDR2 are MDHEN and SYDVKM. CDR3 DNA: TGTGCCAGCGAGCGACAGACACCCTACGAGCAGTACTTC. It codes for CASERQTPYEQYF. Full variable domain (rest looked up from reference TRBV28 and TRBJ2-7): DVKVTQSSRYLVKRTGEKVFLECVQDMDHENMFWYRQDPGLGLRLIYFSYDVKMKEKGDIPEGYSVSREKKERFSLILESASTNQTSMYLCASERQTPYEQYFGPGTRLTVT.

The table lists this clone with a count of one. This chain connects TRBV11-2 to TRBJ2-2, with 9 nucleotides matching TRBD2. The CDR3 length is 17 residues. After removal of 3 bases from V and 1 base from J, the junction contained 6 bases not matched to a gene. The germline V gene encodes CDR1 SGHAT and CDR2 FQNNGV. CDR3 sequence: CASSLSLAGRNTGELFF. As DNA, the CDR3 is TGTGCCAGCAGCTTGTCGCTAGCGGGGAGGAACACCGGGGAGCTGTTTTTT.

J is TRBJ1-6 and V is TRBV4-1; D is uncertain. The V end was cut by 1 base, the J end by 6 bases, with 13 bases between. Germline-derived CDR1 and CDR2 are MGHRA and YSYEKL. The CDR3 length is 16 residues. The CDR3 nucleotides are TGCGCCAGCAGCCAAGCAGCGGAGGAATTTAATTCACCCCTCCACTTT. Amino acid sequence: CASSQAAEEFNSPLHF.

The chain carries TRBV2 and TRBJ2-5; no clear D. Trimming removed 4 bases from V and 1 base from J, with 7 bases in between. The CDR3 is made up of 13 amino acids. Looked up from germline, CDR1 is SNHLY and CDR2 is FYNNEI. CDR3 nucleotide sequence: TGTGCCAGCAGTGGACTCAGCCAAGAGACCCAGTACTTC. This encodes CASSGLSQETQYF.

The J gene is TRBJ1-5, the V gene TRBV6-5, with D maybe TRBD1 (6 bases). CDR1 and CDR2 (germline): MNHEY, SVGAGI. CDR3 length: 15 amino acids. Trimming pared 7 bases from V and 7 bases from J, leaving 20 bases between. The CDR3 DNA sequence: TGTGCCAGCAACAGGAACCGACAGGACGGGCAGCCCCAGCATTTT. Translating it yields CASNRNRQDGQPQHF.